This entry lists 24 T cell receptor beta chains sequenced from one sample in a study of blood T cell repertoires in COVID-19. Sequenced by immunoSEQ multiplex PCR; TCRdb stores in-frame clones only, minus some. The sample holds about 140,000 clones, roughly 88% seen once. Sequencing was carried out using peripheral blood. All receptors derive from a woman aged 60 to 75 with acute or convalescent COVID-19.

The chain combines TRBV9 with TRBJ2-2, with D perhaps TRBD2 (6 bases). This CDR3 has 14 residues. Germline V lookup: CDR1 SGDLS, CDR2 YYNGEE. Deletions cut 5 bases from V and 7 bases from J, with 15 bases between. CDR3 in DNA: TGTGCCAGCAGTGGTGGAGGGTTTGGCGGGGAGCTGTTTTTT. Amino acid sequence: CASSGGGFGGELFF.

The chain recombines TRBV7-9 with TRBJ2-3; D possibly corresponds to TRBD2 (5 bases). In germline, CDR1 is SEHNR, CDR2 FQNEAQ (reference sequence). Trimming removed 5 bases from V and 2 bases from J, with 17 bases in between. The CDR3 sequence is 16 residues long. The CDR3 here is CASSPLEGSLTDTQYF. The DNA of the CDR3 is TGTGCCAGCAGCCCCCTCGAGGGTTCTCTCACAGATACGCAGTATTTT. Full variable domain (remainder filled in from reference TRBV7-9 and TRBJ2-3): DTGVSQNPRHKITKRGQNVTFRCDPISEHNRLYWYRQTLGQGPEFLTYFQNEAQLEKSRLLSDRFSAERPKGSFSTLEIQRTEQGDSAMYLCASSPLEGSLTDTQYFGPGTRLTVL.

The chain combines TRBV6-5 with TRBJ1-2; TRBD1 matches at 7 bases. CDR3 length equals 13 residues. The trim removed 6 bases at V and 7 bases at J, leaving 8 bases unmatched. The germline V gene encodes CDR1 MNHEY and CDR2 SVGAGI. The CDR3 protein is CASRVPGQSGYTF. The CDR3 DNA reads TGTGCCAGCAGGGTTCCGGGACAGAGTGGCTACACCTTC.

The V and J genes are TRBV19 and TRBJ1-5, with a tentative D call TRBD1 (5 bases). Deletions cut 3 bases from V and 5 bases from J, with 14 bases between. The CDR3 spans 15 residues. Germline CDR1 is LNHDA and CDR2 is SQIVND (reference sequence). In DNA, the CDR3 is TGTGCCAGTAGTATGGAGGGGTTTGGTGATCAGCCCCAGCATTTT. It codes for CASSMEGFGDQPQHF.

The chain couples TRBV30 to TRBJ1-2, with D unclear. The CDR3 has 15 residues. Germline assignment: CDR1 GTSNPN and CDR2 SVGIG (reference sequence). Trimming pared 5 bases from V and 4 bases from J, leaving 20 bases between. The CDR3 DNA sequence: TGTGCCTGGGCCGGGAATGGGCAGACGACCTATGGCTACACCTTC. As protein: CAWAGNGQTTYGYTF.

V usage is TRBV4-2 and J usage is TRBJ1-5, with D unclear. This CDR3 contains 14 residues. V lost 3 bases and J 2 bases, leaving 8 bases between the germline ends. Germline-derived CDR1 and CDR2 are LGHNA and YNFKEQ. The CDR3 here is CASSHPGRNQPQHF. In DNA form, the CDR3 reads TGTGCCAGCAGCCACCCGGGTCGCAATCAGCCCCAGCATTTT.

The chain carries TRBV25-1 and TRBJ2-3; TRBD1 is a possible D gene (5 bases). The V end lost 2 bases, the J end lost 2 bases, and 11 bases lay between the germline ends. The CDR3 extends over 15 amino acids. Germline CDR1 MGHDK, CDR2 SYGVNS. The CDR3 DNA is TGTGCCAGCAGTGAACGTGACAGATACACAGATACGCAGTATTTT. Translated: CASSERDRYTDTQYF.

V is TRBV28 and J is TRBJ1-1, with D perhaps matching TRBD1 (5 bases). This CDR3 spans 14 amino acids. V was shortened by 4 bases and J by 0 bases, with 9 bases between the two germline ends. Germline CDR1 is MDHEN and CDR2 is SYDVKM. The CDR3 is CASSSGHLNTEAFF. The DNA of the CDR3 is TGTGCCAGCAGTTCCGGACACTTGAACACTGAAGCTTTCTTT.

CDR3 DNA sequence: TGCGCCAGCAGCAGGAGCGCGGGAGTGGGAAACACCATATATTTT. Translation gives CASSRSAGVGNTIYF. The chain combines TRBV4-3 with TRBJ1-3; D unresolved. The length of the CDR3 is 15 residues. The germline V gene encodes CDR1 LGHNA and CDR2 YSLEER. With 5 bases removed from V and 4 bases from J, the gap between germline ends came to 15 bases.

The chain uses TRBV5-6 and TRBJ1-2; the D is unclear. V dropped 0 bases and J dropped 8 bases, with 11 bases sitting between them. Germline CDR1 SGHDT, CDR2 YYEEEE. The CDR3 totals 13 residues. Written as DNA, the CDR3 is TGTGCCAGCAGCTTGGGGGTGAGGTCCGGCTACACCTTC. Its translation is CASSLGVRSGYTF.

The rearrangement links TRBV19 to TRBJ1-4; TRBD1 agrees at 7 bases. Germline CDR1 is LNHDA and CDR2 is SQIVND (reference sequence). V lost 3 bases and J lost 7; bases outside the gene matches: 14. This CDR3 is built from 17 residues. This CDR3 is CASSIPGHGGGGEKLFF. The CDR3, as DNA: TGTGCCAGTAGTATCCCGGGCCACGGAGGGGGCGGTGAAAAACTGTTTTTT.

This clone is a singleton in its sample. The chain recombines TRBV7-2 with TRBJ2-2, with D possibly TRBD1 on 6 matching bases. The CDR3 totals 14 residues. From germline, CDR1 is SGHTA and CDR2 FQGNSA. V was shortened by 5 bases and J by 7 bases, with 14 bases between the two germline ends. The CDR3 loop reads CASSTRQDRGELFF. CDR3 sequence (DNA): TGTGCCAGCAGCACTCGACAGGATCGCGGGGAGCTGTTTTTT.

The chain employs TRBV19 and TRBJ1-5; the D gene is possibly TRBD1 (5 bases). Per germline, CDR1 LNHDA and CDR2 SQIVND (reference sequence). The CDR3 contains 15 residues. V lost 5 bases, J lost 6 bases, and 17 bases lay in between. As DNA, the CDR3 is TGTGCCAGTAGTCTGCTTCTAGGGGCTCCTCAGCCCCAGCATTTT. This sequence encodes CASSLLLGAPQPQHF.

The rearrangement links TRBV5-1 to TRBJ2-7; tentatively, D is TRBD2 (6 bases). V gave up 6 bases and J gave up 4 bases, with 20 bases separating them. CDR3 length equals 15 residues. CDR1 and CDR2 from the germline V gene are SGHRS and YFSETQ. As DNA, the CDR3 is TGCGCCAGCACCATGGACTACTCGGGAATATACGAGCAGTACTTC. Encoded protein: CASTMDYSGIYEQYF.

This chain connects TRBV6-4 to TRBJ2-7; 7 bases map to TRBD2. Trimming removed 8 bases from V and 1 base from J; junction bases left unmatched: 17. CDR1 is MRHNA and CDR2 is SNTAGT in the germline V gene. This CDR3 spans 17 amino acids. The CDR3 sequence: CASSLTTGTMCSYEQYF. CDR3 nucleotide sequence: TGTGCCAGCTCCCTAACCACCGGGACTATGTGTTCCTACGAGCAGTACTTC.

The chain recombines TRBV11-1 with TRBJ2-7, with 7 bases matching TRBD1. This CDR3 has 15 residues. Germline V lookup: CDR1 SGHAT, CDR2 FQDESV (reference sequence). V lost 0 bases, J lost 4 bases, and 6 bases stayed unmatched. In DNA, the CDR3 is TGTGCCAGCAGCTTAGCCACAGGGGAAGCTTACGAGCAGTACTTC. Amino acid sequence: CASSLATGEAYEQYF.

This clone was counted once. V and J are TRBV6-5 and TRBJ2-7; no firm D call. The germline V and J ends were trimmed by 4 bases and 4 bases, with 5 bases remaining between them. The CDR3 spans 11 residues. Germline-derived CDR1 and CDR2 are MNHEY and SVGAGI. CDR3 nucleotides: TGTGCCAGCAGTTCTCCTTACGAGCAGTACTTC. Protein: CASSSPYEQYF.

This clone was seen just once. This chain connects TRBV29-1 to TRBJ1-2, with D uncertain. CDR1 is SQVTM and CDR2 is ANQGSEA in the germline V gene. Trimming took 8 bases from V and 4 from J, leaving 14 bases between them. CDR3 length equals 12 residues. The chain's CDR3 is CSSTSRGYGYTF. For the CDR3, the DNA is TGCAGCTCGACCTCTCGAGGCTATGGCTACACCTTC.

The rearrangement links TRBV19 to TRBJ1-1; D may be TRBD1 (6 bases). Looked up from germline, CDR1 is LNHDA and CDR2 is SQIVND (reference sequence). The CDR3 length is 15 residues. The ends were cut back, 7 bases at V and 3 bases at J, with 18 bases in the middle. In nucleotides, the CDR3 is TGTGCCAGTATCGCCATGGCACAGGGTTACACTGAAGCTTTCTTT. This sequence encodes CASIAMAQGYTEAFF.

The J gene is TRBJ1-6, the V gene TRBV5-1; TRBD1 matches 8 bases. The germline gives CDR1 SGHRS, CDR2 YFSETQ. After removal of 2 bases from V and 10 bases from J, the junction contained 8 bases not matched to a gene. The CDR3 runs 15 residues. The chain's CDR3 is CASSLTTGDASPLHF. The CDR3, as DNA: TGCGCCAGCAGCTTAACGACAGGGGACGCATCACCCCTCCACTTT.

The rearrangement joins TRBV19 to TRBJ1-1, with D perhaps matching TRBD1 (6 bases). The CDR3 sequence is 12 residues long. Trimming pared 7 bases from V and 4 bases from J, leaving 10 bases between. In germline, CDR1 is LNHDA, CDR2 SQIVND (reference sequence). The CDR3 DNA sequence: TGTGCCAGTACCTTCAGGGGCACTGAAGCTTTCTTT. It is translated as CASTFRGTEAFF.

Only a few counts were recorded for this clone. J is TRBJ2-1 and V is TRBV2, with TRBD1 identical over 8 bases. Per germline, CDR1 SNHLY and CDR2 FYNNEI. The CDR3 is 15 amino acids. V lost 5 bases, J lost 4 bases, and 7 bases stayed unmatched. The CDR3 spells CASSLGQGRYNEQFF. The DNA of the CDR3 is TGTGCCAGCAGTCTCGGACAGGGCCGTTACAATGAGCAGTTCTTC.

The CDR3 DNA is TGCAGCGTGACAGGACTTGGAGGGAACACTGAAGCTTTCTTT. Translated, it gives CSVTGLGGNTEAFF. V is TRBV29-1 and J is TRBJ1-1; TRBD1 is a possible D gene (6 bases). The CDR3 is made up of 14 amino acids. Germline lookup yields CDR1 SQVTM and CDR2 ANQGSEA. V lost 6 bases, J lost 1 base, and 15 bases lay in between. The variable domain in full, completed from reference TRBV29-1 and TRBJ1-1, reads SAVISQKPSRDICQRGTSLTIQCQVDSQVTMMFWYRQQPGQSLTLIATANQGSEATYESGFVIDKFPISRPNLTFSTLTVSNMSPEDSSIYLCSVTGLGGNTEAFFGQGTRLTVV.

This chain uses TRBV28 with TRBJ1-1, with D perhaps TRBD1 (5 bases). Germline V lookup: CDR1 MDHEN, CDR2 SYDVKM. The ends were cut back, 6 bases at V and 7 bases at J, with 21 bases in the middle. CDR3 length: 15 residues. CDR3: CASSAAGTGGFEAFF. The CDR3 DNA reads as TGTGCCAGCAGCGCTGCCGGGACCGGGGGGTTTGAAGCTTTCTTT. Supplemented by reference TRBV28 and TRBJ1-1, the full variable domain reads DVKVTQSSRYLVKRTGEKVFLECVQDMDHENMFWYRQDPGLGLRLIYFSYDVKMKEKGDIPEGYSVSREKKERFSLILESASTNQTSMYLCASSAAGTGGFEAFFGQGTRLTVV.